Below are 22 T cell receptor beta chains sequenced from a single sample in a study of T-cell reconstitution after alpha-beta-depleted transplantation in children (dated by TCRdb to the mid-2010s). Library prep was done by PCR. The sequencer listed for this sample is Illumina HiSeq 2500. To normalize quantification of the TCRbeta repertoire, the TCR libraries were built with molecular barcoding that relied on unique molecular identifiers. TCRdb reprocessing: public reads trimmed at Q25 with fastp, clones called with MiXCR, in-frame beta chains kept. Here each entry gathers all rows of one CDR3 protein and keeps the most common genes and DNA. The sample profile shows a few hundred thousand distinct CDR3 sequences; 10% to 15% of them were found once. Approximately 2.1% of the sample lies in the top ten. The treatment or condition label for this specimen denotes: allogeneic hematopoietic cell transplantation with graft depleted of TCRalphabeta T cells and CD19 B cells.

The sample consisted of PBMCs, mostly from graft donor cells, taken 360 days after TCRalphabeta/CD19-depleted stem cell transplant. The source is a male patient younger than 18 who had a stem cell transplant for acute myeloid leukemia, so the T cells may come from the graft donor.

This clonotype appeared a few times. The chain uses TRBV12-3 or TRBV12-4 and TRBJ2-7, with D uncertain. The CDR3 totals 15 residues. Between the trimmed V and J ends, which lost 3 bases and 1 base, there was a span of 13 bases. The CDR3 nucleotides read TGTGCCAGCAGTTTGGGCGGCGCCATTTCCTACGAGCAGTACTTC. Translated: CASSLGGAISYEQYF.

CDR3 DNA: TGCAGCGTAGAGGTCGACAGGGGACCCACTGAAGCTTTCTTT. Its translation is CSVEVDRGPTEAFF. The V call is TRBV29-1, the J call TRBJ1-1; 8 positions agree with TRBD1. The CDR3 extends over 14 amino acids. Germline V gives CDR1 SQVTM, CDR2 ANQGSEA. Losses at the gene ends were 6 bases for V and 4 bases for J; bases not matched to a gene: 10.

This clonotype came up many times. This likely comes from a read error, as the CDR3 has no conserved phenylalanine or tryptophan at its end. No DNA is shown, since the ends of the CDR3 on it are uncertain; the CDR3 is the one TCRdb lists. This chain joins TRBV6-2 or TRBV6-3 and TRBJ2-1; TRBD2 is taken as the D call from the table, unchecked against the DNA. The CDR3 length is 11 residues, termini included. The germline gives CDR1 MNHEY, CDR2 SVGEGT. CDR3 amino acids: CASSLLLGLAG.

This clonotype was seen a few times. The V gene is TRBV25-1, the J gene TRBJ2-7; 8 nucleotides match TRBD1. Germline V gene sequence: CDR1 MGHDK, CDR2 SYGVNS. V lost 6 bases and J lost 2; bases outside the gene matches: 9. The CDR3 has 15 amino acids. The CDR3 spells CASRRGQGGTYEQYF. DNA of the CDR3: TGTGCCAGCAGAAGAGGACAGGGCGGAACCTACGAGCAGTACTTC.

This clonotype was picked up a small number of times. This chain links TRBV20-1 with TRBJ2-7, with 10 positions matching TRBD2. The CDR3 is 16 amino acids. Looked up from germline, CDR1 is DFQATT and CDR2 is SNEGSKA (reference sequence). J lost 2 bases, V lost 6 bases, and 13 bases had no gene match. CDR3 coding DNA: TGCAGTGCCGAGGGCCCTAGCGGGAGACTGACCTACGAGCAGTACTTC. It specifies CSAEGPSGRLTYEQYF.

This clonotype was counted many times. The chain employs TRBV27 and TRBJ2-7; TRBD2 might be the D (5 bases). This CDR3 has 17 residues. The germline CDR1 and CDR2 sequences are MNHEY and SMNVEV (reference sequence). V was pared by 6 bases and J by 0 bases, with 21 bases between. The CDR3 sequence: CASSSVRGERISYEQYF. CDR3 sequence (DNA): TGTGCCAGCAGCTCCGTCCGGGGAGAGAGAATCTCCTACGAGCAGTACTTC.

This chain uses TRBV20-1 with TRBJ2-1; 11 positions match TRBD2. Per germline, CDR1 DFQATT and CDR2 SNEGSKA (reference sequence). V lost 2 bases, J lost 10 bases, and 13 bases stayed unmatched. CDR3 length: 16 amino acids. The CDR3, as DNA: TGCAGTGCTAGACGGTTACTAGCGGGAGCCATGGAGGAGCAGTTCTTC. It is translated as CSARRLLAGAMEEQFF.

The chain recombines TRBV7-2 with TRBJ2-3; possibly TRBD1 or TRBD2 for D (7 bases each). Trimming cost V 1 base and J 3 bases, with 14 bases left between them. The germline gives CDR1 SGHTA, CDR2 FQGNSA. The CDR3 runs to 16 residues. The CDR3 sequence is CASSLDGRGGTDTQYF. The CDR3 DNA reads TGTGCCAGCAGCTTAGATGGCAGGGGGGGGACAGATACGCAGTATTTT.

At least ten counts were recorded for this clonotype. The chain recombines TRBV2 with TRBJ1-2, with unresolved D. Germline V gene lookup returns CDR1 SNHLY and CDR2 FYNNEI. Trimming pared 6 bases from V and 2 bases from J, leaving 10 bases between. The CDR3 runs 13 residues. CDR3 nucleotide sequence: TGTGCCAGCAGCCCAGATTTCAACTATGGCTACACCTTC. Residues: CASSPDFNYGYTF.

This clonotype was picked up many times. The rearrangement joins TRBV29-1 to TRBJ2-7, with D perhaps assigned TRBD1 or TRBD2 (5 bases each). Trimming removed 5 bases at V and 6 bases at J, with 14 bases between. There are 12 residues in the CDR3. The germline CDR1 and CDR2 sequences are SQVTM and ANQGSEA. This CDR3 reads CSVTGDGGEQYF. The CDR3 region has the DNA TGCAGCGTTACCGGGGACGGCGGCGAGCAGTACTTC.

V is TRBV4-3 and J is TRBJ1-2, with D tentatively TRBD1 (5 bases). The CDR3 covers 14 residues. V was clipped by 0 bases and J by 3 bases, with 8 bases between them. Germline values: CDR1 LGHNA, CDR2 YSLEER. CDR3 nucleotides: TGCGCCAGCAGCCAAGAAGCCAGGGACTATGGCTACACCTTC. Amino acid sequence: CASSQEARDYGYTF.

The chain links TRBV20-1 to TRBJ2-7, with 9 bases matching TRBD2. Trimming removed 2 bases from V and 3 bases from J; junction bases left unmatched: 17. The CDR3 is 18 residues long. The V gene's germline CDR1 is DFQATT and CDR2 SNEGSKA (reference sequence). The CDR3 reads CSARRGTSTSGFYYEQYF. In DNA form, the CDR3 reads TGCAGTGCTAGAAGAGGTACGTCGACTAGCGGTTTTTACTACGAGCAGTACTTC.

This clonotype turned up a few times. This chain connects TRBV5-6 to TRBJ2-7; D ambiguous. The germline V gene encodes CDR1 SGHDT and CDR2 YYEEEE. This CDR3 region has 14 residues. CDR3 nucleotides: TGTGCCAGCAGCTTCACTGGGCAGTCCAGGCCCCTTATAGTC. This translates into CASSFTGQSRPLIV.

This rearrangement joins TRBV18 to TRBJ2-3, with D perhaps TRBD2 (5 bases). CDR1 KGHSH and CDR2 LQKENI come from the germline V gene. The CDR3 length is 13 residues. V lost 1 base and J lost 5, with 7 bases in between. Written as DNA, the CDR3 is TGTGCCAGCTCACCACTTCGGGGAGATACGCAGTATTTT. This translates into CASSPLRGDTQYF.

The V call is TRBV4-3, the J call TRBJ2-7; D remains unclear. CDR3 length: 12 amino acids. From germline, CDR1 is LGHNA and CDR2 YSLEER. Trimming removed 4 bases from V and 6 bases from J, with 10 bases in between. CDR3 coding DNA: TGCGCCAGCAGCCTCTACCCCTCCGAGCAGTACTTC. Translation gives CASSLYPSEQYF.

The V and J genes are TRBV11-3 and TRBJ2-3; 9 bases align to TRBD2. The germline gives CDR1 SGHNT, CDR2 YENEEA. The CDR3 is 16 residues long. J was trimmed by 2 bases and V by 6 bases; bases with no gene match: 9. The CDR3 spells CASRKRLAGITDTQYF. CDR3 nucleotide sequence: TGTGCCAGCAGAAAGAGGCTAGCGGGGATCACAGATACGCAGTATTTT. Drawing the rest from reference TRBV11-3 and TRBJ2-3, the complete variable domain is EAGVVQSPRYKIIEKKQPVAFWCNPISGHNTLYWYLQNLGQGPELLIRYENEEAVDDSQLPKDRFSAERLKGVDSTLKIQPAELGDSAVYLCASRKRLAGITDTQYFGPGTRLTVL.

The chain employs TRBV2 and TRBJ2-7; D possibly corresponds to TRBD2 (5 bases). Per germline, CDR1 SNHLY and CDR2 FYNNEI. This CDR3 is built from 12 residues. Trimming shortened V by 3 bases and J by 6 bases, and 9 bases separated the two germline ends. The CDR3 loop reads CASSESGVEQYV. In nucleotides, the CDR3 is TGTGCCAGCAGTGAGTCCGGGGTCGAGCAGTACGTC.

The sample holds many counts of this clonotype. CDR3 sequence reads: CAIRGTGFEYNEQFF. The CDR3 DNA reads TGTGCCATCAGGGGGACTGGCTTTGAATACAATGAGCAGTTCTTC. The V gene is TRBV10-3, the J gene TRBJ2-1; TRBD2 might be the D (6 bases). There are 15 residues in the CDR3. Per the germline V gene, CDR1 is ENHRY and CDR2 is SYGVKD. The germline V and J ends were trimmed by 6 bases and 4 bases, with 16 bases remaining between them.

The J gene is TRBJ2-3, the V gene TRBV15; TRBD2 agrees at 7 bases. The CDR3 extends over 15 amino acids. Per the germline V gene, CDR1 is LNHNV and CDR2 is YYDKDF (reference sequence). The trim removed 0 bases at V and 4 bases at J, leaving 4 bases unmatched. In nucleotides, the CDR3 is TGTGCCACCAGCAGAGATCCAGCGGGGCCAGATACGCAGTATTTT. This translates into CATSRDPAGPDTQYF.

The table lists this clonotype with a few counts. The chain carries TRBV29-1 and TRBJ2-7, with TRBD1 matching 8 bases. Germline V gene data show CDR1 as SQVTM and CDR2 as ANQGSEA. The V gene end was trimmed by 4 bases and the J gene end by 6 bases; junction bases not matched to a gene: 11. The CDR3 length is 14 residues. The CDR3 nucleotides are TGCAGCGTTGGCAACGCGGACAGGGTAATCGAGCAGTACTTC. It translates to CSVGNADRVIEQYF.

This sequence joins TRBV6-1 and TRBJ1-1; D uncertain. Germline V gives CDR1 MNHNS, CDR2 SASEGT. The CDR3 has 15 amino acids. Trimming stripped 5 bases from V and 1 base from J, with 14 bases between. The CDR3 DNA is TGTGCCAGCAGTCCCGGTACAAGGTGGAACACTGAAGCTTTCTTT. As protein: CASSPGTRWNTEAFF.

The chain links TRBV7-6 to TRBJ2-5; TRBD1 is a possible D gene (7 bases). The CDR3 runs to 16 residues. V was cut by 1 base and J by 3 bases, with 15 bases left in between. CDR1 is SGHVS, CDR2 FNYEAQ, per germline. The CDR3: CASSLGGGAGKETQYF. DNA of the CDR3: TGTGCCAGCAGCTTAGGAGGGGGCGCGGGGAAAGAGACCCAGTACTTC.